The sequence of this TCR beta chain was determined in a study of cytomegalovirus exposure and HLA in healthy donors. Looking at the study overall: About 85 million unique TCRs from HLA-typed donors were held in an early release of data.

Researchers ran the PCR with 60 Vbeta and 13 Jbeta primers. Sequenced by immunoSEQ multiplex PCR; TCRdb stores in-frame clones only, minus some. The sample contains under 250,000 clones, over 70% of which appear only once. Germline V CDR1 and CDR2: MGHDK, SYGVNS. CDR3 length: 12 residues. V was shortened by 5 bases and J by 4 bases, with 9 bases between the two germline ends. The sequence came from a boy younger than 10 in good health and CMV-seronegative. The chain employs TRBV25-1 and TRBJ2-7, with D possibly matching TRBD2 (6 bases). Material: PBMCs. CDR3 DNA: TGTGCCAGCAGTCCGGACTATTACGAGCAGTACTTC. This translates into CASSPDYYEQYF.